The 4 T cell receptor beta chains below all came from one sample that was sequenced in a study of monozygotic twins with inflammatory bowel disease. TCRdb re-called the 5' RACE reads, yielding one record per CDR3 amino acid sequence without DNA. This repertoire comprises about 110,000 distinct CDR3 sequences; its ten largest clones make up over 10%. The sample comprised blood. The receptors derive from a human donor with ulcerative colitis or Crohn's disease, or a healthy co-twin of an affected twin (not recorded which).

The chain joins TRBV5-4 to TRBJ1-2. The germline CDR1 and CDR2 sequences are SGHNT and YYREEE (reference sequence). CDR3 size: 13 residues. This CDR3 reads CASSLDRLYGYTF.

This chain uses TRBV3-1 with TRBJ2-4; TCRdb's assignment of TRBD1 cannot be checked, as there is no DNA. CDR3 length: 18 residues. CDR1 is LGHDT and CDR2 is YNNKEL in the germline V gene (reference sequence). This CDR3 is CASSQGTGPLGAKNIQYF.

This chain joins TRBV6-5 and TRBJ2-2; TCRdb reports TRBD1, a call that lacks DNA to check it against. Germline CDR1 MNHEY, CDR2 SVGAGI. CDR3 length: 11 amino acids. The CDR3: CASKGTGELFF.

The J gene is TRBJ1-5, the V gene TRBV7-9; TCRdb picks TRBD1, but there is no DNA to check that call. The CDR3 runs 15 residues. The germline gives CDR1 SEHNR, CDR2 FQNEAQ (reference sequence). CDR3 amino acids: CASSRAGTGVQPQHF.